Shown below are 28 T cell receptor beta chains from a single sample sequenced in a study of somatic mutations in cytotoxic T cells in rheumatoid arthritis. The assay was immunoSEQ multiplex PCR, and TCRdb's table has in-frame clones only and misses some. Counted here are more than 25,000 clones, 70% to 85% occurring once; the ten biggest clones make up 7.5% to 10%. Sequencing was performed on CD8+ T cells sorted from blood. These receptors all come from a woman younger than 35 in good health.

This clone was detected once. V gene TRBV7-8 combines with J gene TRBJ1-4; maybe TRBD1 (5 bases). The germline CDR1 and CDR2 sequences are SGHVS and FQNEAQ. The CDR3 is 14 amino acids. Trimming removed 5 bases from V and 7 bases from J, with 14 bases in between. The CDR3 DNA is TGTGCCAGCAGCCCTGCGGGGGGAAGTGAAAAACTGTTTTTT. This sequence encodes CASSPAGGSEKLFF.

This clone was counted between two and nine times. The J gene is TRBJ1-1, the V gene TRBV19; tentative D call: TRBD1 (5 bases). This CDR3 has 14 amino acids. The V end lost 3 bases, the J end lost 4 bases, and 12 bases lay between the germline ends. Per germline, CDR1 LNHDA and CDR2 SQIVND (reference sequence). CDR3 sequence reads: CASSMAGRSTEAFF. CDR3 nucleotides: TGTGCCAGTAGTATGGCAGGGCGGTCCACTGAAGCTTTCTTT.

This chain uses TRBV11-3 with TRBJ2-2; no clear D gene. V was shortened by 6 bases and J by 4 bases, with 9 bases between the two germline ends. In germline, CDR1 is SGHNT, CDR2 YENEEA. The CDR3 runs 13 residues. This CDR3 reads CASSRGTTGELFF. The CDR3 coding sequence is TGTGCCAGCAGTAGAGGTACCACCGGGGAGCTGTTTTTT.

The chain is built from TRBV27 and TRBJ2-7, with D possibly TRBD1 on 6 matching bases. Looked up from germline, CDR1 is MNHEY and CDR2 is SMNVEV (reference sequence). This CDR3 has 14 amino acids. Trimming removed 5 bases at V and 0 bases at J, with 11 bases between. The CDR3 loop reads CASSVLGASYEQYF. CDR3 nucleotide sequence: TGTGCCAGCAGTGTTCTGGGGGCCTCCTACGAGCAGTACTTC.

The chain is built from TRBV27 and TRBJ2-5; D possibly corresponds to TRBD1 (6 bases). This CDR3 region has 14 residues. Germline loops: CDR1 MNHEY, CDR2 SMNVEV (reference sequence). Trimming cost V 9 bases and J 4 bases, with 18 bases left between them. This chain's CDR3 is CASHSGQGLETQYF. Here the CDR3 DNA reads TGTGCCAGTCATTCGGGGCAGGGGTTAGAGACCCAGTACTTC.

J is TRBJ2-5 and V is TRBV27, with 7 bases aligning to TRBD1. The CDR3 has 13 residues. Germline trimming cut 6 bases from V and 4 bases from J; bases unmatched to any gene: 5. Germline CDR1 MNHEY, CDR2 SMNVEV (reference sequence). CDR3 sequence reads: CASSQDRAETQYF. DNA for the CDR3: TGTGCCAGCAGCCAAGACAGGGCAGAGACCCAGTACTTC.

In its sample, this clone was seen a few times. V is TRBV27 and J is TRBJ2-1; 7 bases are shared with TRBD2. With 7 bases clipped from V and 4 bases from J, the junction kept 10 bases outside the gene matches. The CDR3 is 15 amino acids. CDR1 and CDR2 (germline): MNHEY, SMNVEV (reference sequence). CDR3: CASTLLPSGYNEQFF. The CDR3 DNA reads TGTGCCAGCACCCTCCTTCCTAGCGGTTACAATGAGCAGTTCTTC.

The sample holds a few counts of this clone. The V gene is TRBV6-1, the J gene TRBJ1-1; 7 positions match TRBD1. CDR3 length equals 17 residues. The junction had 9 bases not matched to a gene; V was cut back by 2 bases and J by 0 bases. Germline CDR1 MNHNS, CDR2 SASEGT. The chain's CDR3 is CASSEPPTGTMNTEAFF. For the CDR3, the DNA is TGTGCCAGCAGTGAACCCCCGACAGGGACCATGAACACTGAAGCTTTCTTT.

In its sample, this clone was seen a few times. CDR3 sequence: CASSGVTYEQYV. DNA of the CDR3: TGTGCCAGCAGTGGTGTGACCTACGAGCAGTACGTC. The chain couples TRBV6-1 to TRBJ2-7; D is undetermined. This CDR3 is built from 12 residues. V dropped 4 bases and J dropped 2 bases, with 6 bases sitting between them. Germline V lookup: CDR1 MNHNS, CDR2 SASEGT.

The table lists this clone with a few counts. The same CDR3 also results from other DNA sequences found in this sample. The CDR3 loop reads CASSEGINYGYTF. In DNA form, the CDR3 reads TGTGCCAGCAGTGAAGGTATAAACTATGGCTACACCTTC. V usage is TRBV6-1 and J usage is TRBJ1-2; D unclear. The V gene's germline CDR1 is MNHNS and CDR2 SASEGT. The CDR3 consists of 13 residues. Trimming pared 1 base from V and 2 bases from J, leaving 5 bases between.

The gene calls are TRBV5-6 and TRBJ2-5, with TRBD2 matching 10 bases. Germline values: CDR1 SGHDT, CDR2 YYEEEE. The CDR3 has 15 amino acids. After removal of 3 bases from V and 2 bases from J, the junction contained 4 bases not matched to a gene. CDR3 nucleotide sequence: TGTGCCAGCAGCTGGGCTAGCGGGAGTCAAGAGACCCAGTACTTC. This encodes CASSWASGSQETQYF.

This rearrangement joins TRBV11-2 to TRBJ2-3; 10 nucleotides line up with TRBD2. The CDR3 length is 16 residues. Germline CDR1 reads SGHAT; CDR2 reads FQNNGV. J lost 3 bases, V lost 2 bases, and 5 bases had no gene match. CDR3 in DNA: TGTGCCAGCAGCTTACTACTAGCGGGGTGGACAGATACGCAGTATTTT. This encodes CASSLLLAGWTDTQYF. The complete variable domain, with remaining parts taken from reference TRBV11-2 and TRBJ2-3, reads EAGVAQSPRYKIIEKRQSVAFWCNPISGHATLYWYQQILGQGPKLLIQFQNNGVVDDSQLPKDRFSAERLKGVDSTLKIQPAKLEDSAVYLCASSLLLAGWTDTQYFGPGTRLTVL.

The gene calls are TRBV6-5 and TRBJ1-5; D remains ambiguous. In germline, CDR1 is MNHEY, CDR2 SVGAGI. This CDR3 has 13 residues. The V gene lost 4 bases and the J gene lost 6 bases, with 10 bases spanning the gap. The CDR3 sequence is CASSSGFGQPQHF. The CDR3 DNA is TGTGCCAGCAGTTCAGGATTTGGTCAGCCCCAGCATTTT.

J is TRBJ1-1 and V is TRBV25-1, with D hard to call. Trimming removed 4 bases at V and 3 bases at J, with 15 bases between. The CDR3 sequence is 15 residues long. Germline lookup yields CDR1 MGHDK and CDR2 SYGVNS. The CDR3 DNA follows: TGTGCCAGCAGTGCGGCGGCGAGTTGGGACACTGAAGCTTTCTTT. Translated: CASSAAASWDTEAFF.

This chain joins TRBV6-5 and TRBJ2-1; 12 bases are a match to TRBD1. CDR1 MNHEY and CDR2 SVGAGI come from the germline V gene. The CDR3 covers 14 residues. Germline trimming cut 5 bases from V and 8 bases from J; bases unmatched to any gene: 4. CDR3 DNA: TGTGCCAGCAGTACCGGGACAGGGGGCGATGAGCAGTTCTTC. Its translation is CASSTGTGGDEQFF.

The CDR3 region has the DNA TGTGCCAGCAGTTCATCTAGCGTCATCATGAGCTCCTACGAGCAGTACTTC. It encodes CASSSSSVIMSSYEQYF. The rearrangement uses TRBV27 and TRBJ2-7, with TRBD2 as a possible D gene (6 bases). Trimming took 4 bases from V and 0 from J, leaving 19 bases between them. The CDR3 runs 17 residues. Germline V CDR1 and CDR2: MNHEY, SMNVEV (reference sequence).

This clone has just one count. V usage is TRBV6-5 and J usage is TRBJ1-1; D uncertain. Trimming stripped 6 bases from V and 4 bases from J, with 12 bases between. Germline V gene data show CDR1 as MNHEY and CDR2 as SVGAGI. CDR3 length equals 13 residues. As DNA, the CDR3 is TGTGCCAGCAGCCGCCTGGAGATCACTGAAGCTTTCTTT. It specifies CASSRLEITEAFF.

The chain is built from TRBV11-1 and TRBJ1-1; 7 positions agree with TRBD1. Germline lookup yields CDR1 SGHAT and CDR2 FQDESV (reference sequence). V lost 8 bases and J lost 0; bases outside the gene matches: 3. The CDR3 extends over 13 amino acids. CDR3 DNA: TGTGCCAGCTCTCAGGGGGTGAACACTGAAGCTTTCTTT. Protein sequence: CASSQGVNTEAFF.

The V call is TRBV5-6, the J call TRBJ2-2; D not certain. CDR1 SGHDT and CDR2 YYEEEE come from the germline V gene. The V and J ends lost 0 bases and 0 bases respectively, with 6 bases between them. This CDR3 has 15 residues. The CDR3 protein is CASSLEITNTGELFF. DNA for the CDR3: TGTGCCAGCAGCTTGGAGATAACGAACACCGGGGAGCTGTTTTTT.

This chain joins TRBV28 and TRBJ2-7, with D hard to call. From germline, CDR1 is MDHEN and CDR2 SYDVKM. Trimming took off 5 bases at V and 5 bases at J, with 22 bases between the two ends. The CDR3 contains 16 residues. CDR3 DNA sequence: TGTGCCAGCAGTCCTGAATCGTTCAACCCTTCGGACGAGCAGTACTTC. Its protein product is CASSPESFNPSDEQYF.

The chain couples TRBV11-2 to TRBJ1-2, with TRBD1 matching 8 bases. Unmatched junction bases numbered 4, after V lost 5 bases and J lost 8 bases. The CDR3 spans 12 residues. Per germline, CDR1 SGHAT and CDR2 FQNNGV. This CDR3 reads CASSPGGVGYTF. The DNA of the CDR3 is TGTGCCAGCAGCCCAGGGGGCGTGGGCTACACCTTC.

This chain links TRBV27 with TRBJ2-2; 9 bases line up with TRBD2. Germline CDR1 MNHEY, CDR2 SMNVEV (reference sequence). The CDR3 covers 17 residues. The V and J ends lost 6 bases and 7 bases, in that order; junction bases with no gene match: 15. The CDR3, as DNA: TGTGCCAGCAGGCCCACGGGTAGCGGGAGTCTGAACGGGGAGCTGTTTTTT. Translation gives CASRPTGSGSLNGELFF.

V gene TRBV29-1 combines with J gene TRBJ2-7; tentatively, D is TRBD1 (5 bases). Germline V lookup: CDR1 SQVTM, CDR2 ANQGSEA. V was cut by 6 bases and J by 1 base, with 13 bases left in between. This CDR3 spans 13 amino acids. The CDR3 sequence is CSVLRGSSYEQYF. The DNA for the CDR3 is TGCAGCGTGCTAAGGGGATCTTCCTACGAGCAGTACTTC.

The chain uses TRBV27 and TRBJ2-7; D not resolved. The CDR3 length is 14 residues. The germline V gene encodes CDR1 MNHEY and CDR2 SMNVEV (reference sequence). The V end lost 5 bases, the J end lost 2 bases, and 13 bases lay between the germline ends. The CDR3 spells CASSLLGRAYEQYF. The CDR3 region has the DNA TGTGCCAGCAGTCTACTTGGACGGGCCTACGAGCAGTACTTC.

The chain joins TRBV6-6 to TRBJ2-7; weak D call: TRBD2 (5 bases). Germline V gives CDR1 MNHNY, CDR2 SVGAGI (reference sequence). CDR3 length equals 12 residues. V was trimmed by 8 bases and J by 4 bases, leaving 12 bases between them. The chain's CDR3 is CASFNGMYEQYF. The CDR3 nucleotides are TGTGCCAGCTTCAACGGGATGTACGAGCAGTACTTC.

This sequence joins TRBV28 and TRBJ1-1; D may be TRBD1 (5 bases). Per the germline V gene, CDR1 is MDHEN and CDR2 is SYDVKM. V dropped 6 bases and J dropped 1 base, with 18 bases sitting between them. The CDR3 totals 16 residues. CDR3: CASSSYEGRWNTEAFF. In nucleotides, the CDR3 is TGTGCCAGCAGCTCATACGAGGGACGGTGGAACACTGAAGCTTTCTTT.

The chain joins TRBV19 to TRBJ1-1; maybe TRBD1 (5 bases). Germline V CDR1 and CDR2: LNHDA, SQIVND (reference sequence). The CDR3 contains 15 residues. V was clipped by 7 bases and J by 0 bases, with 15 bases between them. The CDR3 nucleotides read TGTGCCAGTACCCCAAGGGGACTTTTGAACACTGAAGCTTTCTTT. Amino acids: CASTPRGLLNTEAFF.

This chain joins TRBV11-2 and TRBJ2-1; possibly TRBD1 or TRBD2 for D (5 bases each). CDR1 is SGHAT, CDR2 FQNNGV, per germline. V lost 3 bases and J lost 5, with 8 bases in between. This CDR3 is 13 amino acids long. CDR3 sequence reads: CASSFGTDNEQFF. The CDR3 nucleotides read TGTGCCAGCAGCTTCGGGACGGACAATGAGCAGTTCTTC.